This TCR beta chain was documented in a study of T cells in localized non-small cell lung cancer (dated by TCRdb to 2020 to 2021). With respect to the entire study: Comparing tumors with uninvolved tumor-adjacent lungs, the study looked at the T cell repertoires of around 250 patients with early-stage NSCLC. The cohort consisted of roughly 240 treatment-naive NSCLC patients whose localized lung tumors had been resected. Of the NSCLC patients, around 130 were male and 107 were female, and the mean age was around 66 years. Findings and caveats that apply to the study as a whole: Because the study design was exploratory, TCR variables were selected using unadjusted p-values without false-discovery rate correction. Longer overall survival was associated with higher T cell density in blood, whereas shorter survival was associated with higher clonality in adjacent lung. Of the top 100 tumor clones, a median of approximately 60 were detected in paired uninvolved adjacent lung; under 30 were also among that lung's top 100. Multi-region tumor sequencing was not performed, so intratumor heterogeneity could not be excluded. Uninvolved tumor-adjacent lung showed the highest T cell clonality, higher than tumor, which suggests more focused antigenic responses in the adjacent lung.

The immunoSEQ Assay was used to sequence TCR beta CDR3 regions from DNA. The original pipeline was this. To compute T cell density, TCR beta template counts were normalized to usable DNA, which was estimated by amplifying housekeeping genes. Richness was estimated using the preseqR package, with extrapolation to 400,000 templates for PBMC samples and to 120,000 templates for tissue samples. Clonality was taken to be one minus Pielou's evenness. Tissue-enriched TCRs were identified by differential abundance testing using productive amino-acid clonotypes, minimum total count 5 and alpha 0.1. The Jaccard Index and the Morisita Overlap Index were used to measure repertoire overlap between compartments. GLIPH clustered TCR beta CDR3s with public tetramer-defined viral CDR3s; viral motifs required at least three viral sequences plus V-gene enrichment. TCRdb limited this immuneACCESS table to in-frame rearrangements with V and J called. A share of clones is missing; checked studies link under half to unresolved V genes, and the rest is unexplained. D and trimming come from the DNA, and the V and J calls and clone size come from that table. The sample table contains 55,000 to 80,000 clones; only one count was recorded for around four fifths of them. In total, the top ten clones hold around an eighth of the sample.

On this clone: Its target antigen remains unknown. Base qualities are not at hand, and no much larger clone is one base apart.

At diagnosis, peripheral blood, uninvolved tumor-adjacent lung and tumor were collected and were preserved as a mix of fresh-frozen and FFPE material. For TCR repertoire profiling, the blood samples were analyzed as peripheral blood mononuclear cells. The germline V gene supplies CDR1 MNHNS and CDR2 SASEGT. V gives up 6 bases and J gives up 5 bases, and the segment between their germline ends measures 19 bases. Reading from cysteine to phenylalanine, the CDR3 counts 15 amino acids. The kept DNA is CDR3 alone, 45 bases in frame from the first base. The sequence joins TRBV6-1 to TRBJ1-2; a tentative D call is TRBD1 (5 bases match). Sequenced here: peripheral blood, sampled before any cancer treatment. The receptor's source is a female donor at least 60 years old with stage I lung adenocarcinoma. The nucleotide sequence is given as TGTGCCAGCAGGGGGCCTGAACAGAGCTTATATGGCTACACCTTC. Its amino acids are CASRGPEQSLYGYTF.